The 4 T cell receptor beta chains below were found in one sample sequenced in a study of blood T cell repertoires in COVID-19. The assay was immunoSEQ multiplex PCR, and TCRdb's table has in-frame clones only and misses some. The table shows fewer than 250,000 clones, with approximately 84% occurring only once. What was sequenced was peripheral blood. The receptors derive from a man aged 50 or older with COVID-19, enrolled during active disease.

This clone was detected once. The rearrangement links TRBV7-6 to TRBJ1-4; 8 positions match TRBD1. Per germline, CDR1 SGHVS and CDR2 FNYEAQ. V gave up 4 bases and J gave up 7 bases; unmatched junction bases: 11. The CDR3 sequence is 16 residues long. The CDR3 nucleotides are TGTGCCAGCAGCTCCCCATCAGGGGGCAGGGGTGAAAAACTGTTTTTT. The encoded protein is CASSSPSGGRGEKLFF.

This chain links TRBV7-3 with TRBJ2-3; 11 bases map to TRBD2. Germline V lookup: CDR1 SGHTA, CDR2 FQGTGA. The CDR3 totals 18 residues. Germline trimming cut 4 bases from V and 3 bases from J; bases unmatched to any gene: 12. Here the CDR3 reads CASSSRLAGSSGTDTQYF. The CDR3, as DNA: TGTGCCAGCAGCTCCCGACTAGCGGGGAGTTCGGGGACAGATACGCAGTATTTT.

V usage is TRBV24-1 and J usage is TRBJ2-1; the D is unclear. The CDR3 spans 11 residues. The ends were cut back, 9 bases at V and 1 base at J, with 3 bases in the middle. Germline V gives CDR1 KGHDR, CDR2 SFDVKD. CDR3 loop: CATQSYNEQFF. CDR3 in DNA: TGTGCCACCCAATCCTACAATGAGCAGTTCTTC.

The chain joins TRBV19 to TRBJ1-6; D call uncertain. V was cut by 8 bases and J by 7 bases, with 12 bases left in between. CDR3 length: 13 amino acids. Germline V gives CDR1 LNHDA, CDR2 SQIVND (reference sequence). CDR3 sequence reads: CASFRMENSPLHF. CDR3 bases: TGTGCCAGTTTTCGCATGGAGAATTCACCCCTCCACTTT.